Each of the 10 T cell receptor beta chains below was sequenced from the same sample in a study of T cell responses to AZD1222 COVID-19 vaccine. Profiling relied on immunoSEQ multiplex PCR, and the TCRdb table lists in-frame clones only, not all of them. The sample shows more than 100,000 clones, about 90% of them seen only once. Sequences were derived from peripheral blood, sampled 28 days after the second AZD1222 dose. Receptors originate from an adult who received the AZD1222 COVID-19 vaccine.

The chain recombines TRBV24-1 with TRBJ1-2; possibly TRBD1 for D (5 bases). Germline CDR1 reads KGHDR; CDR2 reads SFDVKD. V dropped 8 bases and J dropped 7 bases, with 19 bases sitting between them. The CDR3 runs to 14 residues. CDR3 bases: TGTGCCACCAAGGGGATAGGGTCGGAAGGTGGCTACACCTTC. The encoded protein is CATKGIGSEGGYTF.

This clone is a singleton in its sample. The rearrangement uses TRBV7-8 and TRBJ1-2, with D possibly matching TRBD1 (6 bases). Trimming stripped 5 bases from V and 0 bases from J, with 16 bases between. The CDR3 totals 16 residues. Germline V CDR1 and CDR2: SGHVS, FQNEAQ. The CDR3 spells CASSPRRDTSNYGYTF. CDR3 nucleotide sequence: TGTGCCAGCAGCCCGCGCCGGGACACCTCTAACTATGGCTACACCTTC.

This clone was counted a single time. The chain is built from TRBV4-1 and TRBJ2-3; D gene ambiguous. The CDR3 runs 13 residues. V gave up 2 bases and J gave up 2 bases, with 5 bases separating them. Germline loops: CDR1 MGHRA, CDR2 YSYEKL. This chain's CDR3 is CASSQTITDTQYF. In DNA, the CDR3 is TGCGCCAGCAGCCAAACCATCACAGATACGCAGTATTTT.

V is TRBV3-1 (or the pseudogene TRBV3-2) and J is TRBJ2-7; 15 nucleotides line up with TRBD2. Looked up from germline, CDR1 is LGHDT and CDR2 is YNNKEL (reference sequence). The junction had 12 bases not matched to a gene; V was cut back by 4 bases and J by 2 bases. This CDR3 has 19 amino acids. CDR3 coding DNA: TGTGCCAGCAGCCCCGGGACTAGCGGGGGGTCTATCAACCCCTACGAGCAGTACTTC. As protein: CASSPGTSGGSINPYEQYF.

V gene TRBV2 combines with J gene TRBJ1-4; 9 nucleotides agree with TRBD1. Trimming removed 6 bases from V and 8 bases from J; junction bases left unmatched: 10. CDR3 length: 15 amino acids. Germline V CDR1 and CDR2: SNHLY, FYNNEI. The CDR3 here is CASRADRGVQEKLFF. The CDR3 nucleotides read TGTGCCAGCAGGGCTGACAGGGGGGTTCAGGAAAAACTGTTTTTT.

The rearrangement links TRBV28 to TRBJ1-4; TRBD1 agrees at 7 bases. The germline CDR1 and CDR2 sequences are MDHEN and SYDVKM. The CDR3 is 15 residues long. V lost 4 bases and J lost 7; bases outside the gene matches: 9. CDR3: CASSSTTGRSEKLFF. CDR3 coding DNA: TGTGCCAGCAGTTCAACGACAGGGAGGAGTGAAAAACTGTTTTTT.

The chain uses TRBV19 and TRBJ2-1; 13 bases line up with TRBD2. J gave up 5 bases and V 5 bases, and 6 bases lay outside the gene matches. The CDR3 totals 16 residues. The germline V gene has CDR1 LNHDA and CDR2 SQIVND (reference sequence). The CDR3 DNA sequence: TGTGCCAGTAGTGAAACTAGCGGGAGGGCCGACAATGAGCAGTTCTTC. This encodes CASSETSGRADNEQFF. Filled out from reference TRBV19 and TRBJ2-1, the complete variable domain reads DGGITQSPKYLFRKEGQNVTLSCEQNLNHDAMYWYRQDPGQGLRLIYYSQIVNDFQKGDIAEGYSVSREKKESFPLTVTSAQKNPTAFYLCASSETSGRADNEQFFGPGTRLTVL.

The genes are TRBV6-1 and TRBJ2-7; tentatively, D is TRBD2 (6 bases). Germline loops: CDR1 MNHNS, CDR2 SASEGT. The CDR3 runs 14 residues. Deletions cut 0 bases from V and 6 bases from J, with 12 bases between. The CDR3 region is CASSEATGAGEQYF. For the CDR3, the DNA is TGTGCCAGCAGTGAAGCAACGGGAGCTGGCGAGCAGTACTTC.

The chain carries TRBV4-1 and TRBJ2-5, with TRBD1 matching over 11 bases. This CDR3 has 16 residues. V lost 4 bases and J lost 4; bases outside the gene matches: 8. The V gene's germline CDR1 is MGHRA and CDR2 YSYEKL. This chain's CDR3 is CASSRAPGQGVETQYF. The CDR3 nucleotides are TGCGCCAGCAGCCGTGCCCCGGGACAGGGGGTAGAGACCCAGTACTTC.

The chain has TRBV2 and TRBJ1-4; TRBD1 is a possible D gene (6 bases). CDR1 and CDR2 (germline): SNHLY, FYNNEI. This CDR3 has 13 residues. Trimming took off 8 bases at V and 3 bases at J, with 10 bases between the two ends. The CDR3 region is CASHGTSNEKLFF. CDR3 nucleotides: TGTGCCAGCCACGGGACATCTAATGAAAAACTGTTTTTT.